The entry that follows covers one T cell receptor beta chain sequence. The data stem from a study of blood T cell repertoires in COVID-19. On the study more broadly: COVID-19 samples collected from the United States, Italy and Spain covered acute and convalescent phases. T cells, B-cell-depleted T cells, or PBMCs provided the cDNA or gDNA that served as material.

As handled by the study authors: Amplification of reference gene primers was used by the study to estimate nucleated cell counts. The assay was immunoSEQ multiplex PCR, and TCRdb's table has in-frame clones only and misses some. V and J calls and clone size follow that table, whereas D and trimming were derived from the DNA. The sample holds about 78,000 clones, roughly 87% seen once. This CDR3 comprises 15 residues. Germline V gives CDR1 MDHEN, CDR2 SYDVKM. V shed 3 bases and J 6 bases; nucleotides not matched to a gene: 10. This sequence joins TRBV28 and TRBJ2-7; TRBD2 aligns across 8 bases. Sequencing was performed on peripheral blood. This receptor was obtained from a woman between 45 and 60 years old in a cohort sampled during active COVID-19. This CDR3 reads CASSFLGREVPEQYF. The CDR3 DNA is TGTGCCAGCAGTTTCCTCGGGCGGGAGGTCCCCGAGCAGTACTTC. The full variable domain, rest sourced from reference TRBV28 and TRBJ2-7, is DVKVTQSSRYLVKRTGEKVFLECVQDMDHENMFWYRQDPGLGLRLIYFSYDVKMKEKGDIPEGYSVSREKKERFSLILESASTNQTSMYLCASSFLGREVPEQYFGPGTRLTVT.